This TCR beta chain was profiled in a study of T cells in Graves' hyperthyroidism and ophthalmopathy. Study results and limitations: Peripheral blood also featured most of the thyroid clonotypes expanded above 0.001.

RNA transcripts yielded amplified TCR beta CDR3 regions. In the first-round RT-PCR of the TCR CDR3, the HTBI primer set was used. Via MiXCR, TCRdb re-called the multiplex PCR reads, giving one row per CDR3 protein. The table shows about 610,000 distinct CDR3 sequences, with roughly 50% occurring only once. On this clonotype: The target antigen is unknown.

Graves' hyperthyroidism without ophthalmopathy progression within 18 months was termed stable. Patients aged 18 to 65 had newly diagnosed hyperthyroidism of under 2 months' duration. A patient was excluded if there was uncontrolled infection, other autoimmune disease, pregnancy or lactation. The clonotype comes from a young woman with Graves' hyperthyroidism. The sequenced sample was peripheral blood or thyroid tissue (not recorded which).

CDR3 residues: CASHNLAGGPMNEQFF. CDR3 coding DNA: TGTGCCAGCCATAACCTGGCGGGAGGGCCTATGAATGAGCAGTTCTTC. J is TRBJ2-1 and V is TRBV12-3 or TRBV12-4; 9 bases line up with TRBD2. V trimming: 8 bases; J trimming: 7 bases; junction bases outside the gene matches: 15. The CDR3 runs 16 residues.